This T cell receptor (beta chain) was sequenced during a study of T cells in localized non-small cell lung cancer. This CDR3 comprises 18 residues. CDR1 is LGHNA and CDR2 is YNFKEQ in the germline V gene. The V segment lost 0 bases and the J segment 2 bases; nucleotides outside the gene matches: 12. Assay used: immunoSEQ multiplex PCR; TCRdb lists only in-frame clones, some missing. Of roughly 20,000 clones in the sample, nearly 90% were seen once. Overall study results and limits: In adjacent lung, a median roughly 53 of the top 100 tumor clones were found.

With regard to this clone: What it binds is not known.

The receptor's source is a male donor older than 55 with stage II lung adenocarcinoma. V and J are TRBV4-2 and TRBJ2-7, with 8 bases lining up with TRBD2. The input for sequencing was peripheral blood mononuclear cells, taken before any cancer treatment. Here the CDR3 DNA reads TGTGCCAGCAGCCAAGATCCGGTTAGCGGGACGAACCCCTACGAGCAGTACTTC. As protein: CASSQDPVSGTNPYEQYF.